This T cell receptor beta chain was found in a study of cytomegalovirus exposure and HLA in healthy donors listed by TCRdb under 2017. For the wider study: An earlier analysis of 587 of the donors reported 276 Gb of sequence data and approximately 120 million unique TCR beta sequences obtained from around 170 million T cells. Roughly 300 gigabases of sequencing data and 70 million to 95 million unique TCR sequences made up an early release that covered several hundred HLA-typed donors. The genetic ancestry cluster associated with self-reported Caucasian donors included 81% of the roughly 360 genotyped donors. The study aimed to test whether cataloging public T cell receptors could reveal signatures of past pathogen exposure. The study used immunosequencing to profile the T cell repertoires of some 600 subjects and linked those repertoires to cytomegalovirus serostatus. Along with the approximately 700-subject first cohort, a separate validation cohort of some 130 different subjects was used. To predict cytomegalovirus infection status, the study combined high-throughput TCR immunosequencing, statistical association of individual TCRs with disease status, and machine learning. To study patterns of TCR occurrence, a later analysis re-analyzed previously published TCR beta repertoires from hundreds of donors and added high-resolution HLA genotyping. Rather than using new phenotypic data, the later analysis identified candidate immune exposures from TCR beta sequences and from how often those sequences occurred across donors. In an earlier analysis of 500 to 650 of the donors, high-throughput TCR beta sequencing was used to judge whether each TCR beta V gene segment behaved as functional or pseudogenic. Alongside the repertoire data, information on donor age, sex, ethnicity and CMV serostatus was compiled. A later genetic analysis used genome-wide SNP genotypes for about 65% of the roughly 670 donors, treating that subset as a discovery cohort. Every discovery cohort repertoire had been produced on one sequencing platform. Both class I and class II loci were covered by HLA typing, at four-digit resolution. The number of donors typed differed by locus, with about 629-640 for A, B, C, DRB1 and DQB1, roughly 520 for DQA1, 600 to 610 for DPA1, and over 400 for DPB1. Roughly five DR-DQ haplotypes were handled as single units for association and clustering because linkage in the cohort was strong. On average, roughly 240,000 unique TCR beta nucleotide sequences were sequenced per donor among 398 genotyped donors of the cohort, with roughly 20% of those sequences being non-productive. General conclusions and limits of the study: In a later genetic analysis, fewer N-insertions in productive TCRs were reported among donors in an Asian-associated ancestry cluster than the roughly 670-donor mean. Assigning TCR associations to individual alleles was difficult when HLA alleles, especially DR and DQ, strongly co-occurred. According to a later analysis, most CMV-associated TCR beta chains appeared to be HLA-restricted, and the HLA associations seemed to be driven largely by CMV exposure. According to the authors, the approach could potentially be generalized to other disease states and immunological phenotypes. About 17 rarely observed V segments, including chromosome 9 orphons, were excluded from the earlier analysis of 550 to 700 of the donors because counts were too low. In a later analysis, 15,000 to 20,000 TCR beta sequences were associated with specific HLA alleles at a false discovery rate of 0.05. HLA typing was unavailable for some donors at each locus, so association tests used only the typed subset. In a later analysis, several top co-occurrence clusters were reported to appear linked to parvovirus B19, influenza, CMV and Epstein-Barr virus. Compared with equally common non-associated chains, HLA-associated TCR beta chains in a later analysis were more clonally expanded and had lower generation probabilities. Linkage disequilibrium might explain the correlated functional status among segregating V segments, but an unknown experimental factor could not be ruled out. A few of the identified cytomegalovirus-associated TCR beta chains were confirmed in vitro to be specific for cytomegalovirus antigens. In a later genetic analysis, a missense DCLRE1C variant was associated with V-gene and J-gene trimming of TCR beta chains, and the association was replicated in an independent cohort. The presence/absence analyses assumed that sequencing depth was roughly uniform across donors, and that assumption may not be true. A cluster of highly shared sequence variants was judged likely to represent a technical artifact of the sequencing pipeline. The 87-base-pair reads could not distinguish some IMGT-functional V segments, including TRBV6-2 and TRBV6-3, so those segments were excluded. In both the original and validation cohorts, the classifier was reported to diagnose cytomegalovirus status with high specificity and sensitivity. In a later analysis, TCR association rates were found to vary across HLA loci, with the most associated TCRs seen for DRB1 alleles and the fewest for HLA-C alleles. The only immune exposure information available for the cohort was CMV serostatus. While some public TCRs were present in many individuals, most TCR sequences turned up only very rarely across donors. The study gave a list of 150 to 200 TCR beta chains associated with cytomegalovirus. The cohort was sequenced for TCR beta chains only, and without alpha or paired-chain data the features that could be detected were limited. A further reported finding was that TCR beta sequences accurately predicted the HLA-A and HLA-B alleles for most subjects in the first cohort. In an earlier analysis of a few hundred of the donors, most TCR beta V segments were observed in productive rearrangements about 87% or about 30% of the time, broadly matching IMGT annotations.

The cohort consisted of hundreds of healthy bone marrow donors. All cohort members were sampled while nominally healthy, although unrecorded immune exposures were likely present. The donor tested CMV seropositive, placing the donor among the roughly 270 seropositive members of the cohort. Each donor provided a peripheral blood sample, and peripheral blood mononuclear cells were used for TCR beta sequencing. The Qiagen DNeasy Blood Extraction Kit was used to extract genomic DNA from the blood cell samples. The CDR3, cysteine through phenylalanine, is 17 amino acids long. Just the 51-base CDR3 DNA is kept, in frame starting at base 1. The junction shows trimming of 2 bases on V and 3 bases on J, and the gene matches do not reach 13 bases of it. As encoded in the germline V gene, CDR1 is MDHEN while CDR2 is SYDVKM. Notes on this clone: There is no known antigen for this receptor.

Receptors were amplified or captured by the immunoSEQ multiplex PCR assay. A mixture of 60 forward primers for TCR Vbeta segments and 13 reverse primers for TCR Jbeta segments was used in the multiplex PCR. A multiplex PCR assay on genomic DNA amplified the CDR3 region of rearranged TCR beta genes. The amplified TCR beta libraries were sequenced on the Illumina HiSeq System as 87-base-pair reads. As for the authors' bioinformatics: A later analysis tallied approximately 87 million unique TCR beta chains across the 600 to 700 repertoires, and 10 million to 11 million of those chains were shared by two or more donors. Raw reads were error-corrected and collapsed into unique sequences by a nearest-neighbor algorithm in which closely related sequences were merged to remove PCR and sequencing errors. CDR3 sequences were aligned to IMGT reference sequences to assign V, D and J gene segments. For a sequence to be retained, at least a six-nucleotide match to both a V gene segment and a J gene segment was required. Rearrangements were called productive when the CDR3 lacked stop codons and stayed in frame with V and J; all others were non-productive. CDR3 was defined according to IMGT convention as the region running from the second conserved V-encoded cysteine to the conserved J-encoded phenylalanine. The earlier analysis of around 640 of the donors excluded sequences that lacked an unambiguous match to a single V gene segment. An earlier analysis of several hundred of the donors classified V segments as functional when productive rearrangements were above 56.7% and as segregating when the standard deviation between donors was above 5%. A statistical classification framework was developed to diagnose cytomegalovirus status using the catalog of TCR beta chain sequences. A later analysis assigned V and J genes by comparing TCR nucleotide sequences with IMGT/GENE-DB human TR gene sequences. Using the TCRdist pipeline, a later analysis assigned CDR3 sequences along with most-parsimonious VDJ recombination scenarios. A later analysis defined each TCR beta chain by its CDR3 amino acid sequence plus V-gene family, and excluded reads lacking a unique V-gene family. In a later analysis, around 650 highly shared, low-generation-probability nucleotide sequences were removed to address suspected cross-contamination and a sequencing artifact. For each public chain, a later analysis derived a clonal expansion index from normalized ranks of inferred template counts within each repertoire. In a later analysis, generation probabilities were computed using a VDJ recombination model fitted to out-of-frame rearrangements, and the results were checked against IGoR. In a later analysis, TCR-TCR, TCR-HLA and TCR-CMV co-occurrence was scored with hypergeometric tests, and a repertoire-size bias correction was applied to TCR pairs. False discovery rates were estimated in a later analysis by permuting HLA or CMV assignments 20 times. In a later analysis, co-occurring TCRs were grouped using DBSCAN, and TCRdist sequence similarity was added for clustering within HLA-allele-positive subsets. For co-occurrence clustering, repertoires with fewer than 30,000 or more than 120,000 public chains were excluded, along with roughly 5 repertoires with anomalous nucleotide sharing. TCRdb mirrors the immuneACCESS table, restricted to in-frame sequences. Some clones are absent from its copies; in checked studies, under half trace to an unresolved V gene, and the reason for the others is unknown. V and J calls and clone size are copied from that table; D and trimming were computed from the DNA. The sample's clone listing holds 200,000 to 250,000 clones. Approximately 0.98% of the sample rests with the top ten.

The material sequenced was PBMCs. The chain uses TRBV28 and TRBJ2-7, with 7 central nucleotides matching TRBD2. The receptor was derived from a woman aged 30 to 39 in good health and CMV-seropositive. The DNA sequence is TGTGCCAGCAGTTTAAGAACCCGGGGAGGGGCCATCTACGAGCAGTACTTC. Translated, this gives CASSLRTRGGAIYEQYF.